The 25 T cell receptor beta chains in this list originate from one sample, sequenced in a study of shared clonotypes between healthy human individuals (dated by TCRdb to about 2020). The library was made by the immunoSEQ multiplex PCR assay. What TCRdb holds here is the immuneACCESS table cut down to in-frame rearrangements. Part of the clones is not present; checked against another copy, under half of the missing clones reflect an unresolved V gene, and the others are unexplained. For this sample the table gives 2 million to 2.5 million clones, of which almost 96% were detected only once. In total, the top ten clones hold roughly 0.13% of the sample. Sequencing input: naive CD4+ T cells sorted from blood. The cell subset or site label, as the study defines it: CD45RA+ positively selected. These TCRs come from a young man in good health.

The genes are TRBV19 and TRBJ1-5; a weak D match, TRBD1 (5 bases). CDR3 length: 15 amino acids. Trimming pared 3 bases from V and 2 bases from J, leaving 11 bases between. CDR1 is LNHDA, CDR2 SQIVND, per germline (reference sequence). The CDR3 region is CASSIQGAGNQPQHF. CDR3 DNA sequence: TGTGCCAGTAGTATCCAGGGAGCGGGCAATCAGCCCCAGCATTTT.

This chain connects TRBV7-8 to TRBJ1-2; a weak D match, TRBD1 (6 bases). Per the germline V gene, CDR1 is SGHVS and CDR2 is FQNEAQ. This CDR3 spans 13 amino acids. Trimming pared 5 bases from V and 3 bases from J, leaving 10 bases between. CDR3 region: CASSPDSDYGYTF. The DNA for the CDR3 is TGTGCCAGCAGCCCGGACAGTGACTATGGCTACACCTTC.

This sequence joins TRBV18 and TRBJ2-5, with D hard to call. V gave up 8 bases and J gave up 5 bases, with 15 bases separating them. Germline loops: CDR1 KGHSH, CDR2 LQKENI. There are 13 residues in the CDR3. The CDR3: CASQNAIGETQYF. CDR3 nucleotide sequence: TGTGCCAGCCAGAACGCGATAGGGGAGACCCAGTACTTC.

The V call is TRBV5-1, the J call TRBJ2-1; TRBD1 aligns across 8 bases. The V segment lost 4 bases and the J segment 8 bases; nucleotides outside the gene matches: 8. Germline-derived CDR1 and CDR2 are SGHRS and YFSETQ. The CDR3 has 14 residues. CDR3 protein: CASSTGQGWDEQFF. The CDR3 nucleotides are TGCGCCAGCAGCACTGGACAGGGTTGGGATGAGCAGTTCTTC.

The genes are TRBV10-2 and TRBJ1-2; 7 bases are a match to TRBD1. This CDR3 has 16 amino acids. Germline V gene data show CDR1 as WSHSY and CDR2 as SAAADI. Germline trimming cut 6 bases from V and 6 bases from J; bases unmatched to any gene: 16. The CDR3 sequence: CASSSGGTPGRDGYTF. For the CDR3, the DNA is TGCGCCAGCAGCTCAGGGGGAACCCCAGGGAGAGATGGCTACACCTTC.

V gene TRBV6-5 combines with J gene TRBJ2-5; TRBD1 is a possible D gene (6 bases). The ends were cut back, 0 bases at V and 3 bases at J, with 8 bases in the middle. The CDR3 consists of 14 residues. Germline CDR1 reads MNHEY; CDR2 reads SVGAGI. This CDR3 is CASSYSGQKETQYF. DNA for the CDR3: TGTGCCAGCAGTTACTCGGGACAAAAAGAGACCCAGTACTTC.

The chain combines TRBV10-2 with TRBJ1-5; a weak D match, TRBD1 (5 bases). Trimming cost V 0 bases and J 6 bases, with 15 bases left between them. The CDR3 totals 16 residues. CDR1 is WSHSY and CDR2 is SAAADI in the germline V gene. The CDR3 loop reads CASSESRGIGGQPQHF. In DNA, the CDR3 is TGCGCCAGCAGTGAGTCTCGAGGGATTGGGGGTCAGCCCCAGCATTTT.

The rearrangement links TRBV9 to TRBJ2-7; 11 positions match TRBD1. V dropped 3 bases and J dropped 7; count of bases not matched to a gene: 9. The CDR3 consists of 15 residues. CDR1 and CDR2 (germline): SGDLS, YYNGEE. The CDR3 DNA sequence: TGTGCCAGCAGCGGGACAGGGGGCGTGGGCCTTGAGCAGTACTTC. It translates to CASSGTGGVGLEQYF. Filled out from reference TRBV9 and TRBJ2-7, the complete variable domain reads DSGVTQTPKHLITATGQRVTLRCSPRSGDLSVYWYQQSLDQGLQFLIQYYNGEERAKGNILERFSAQQFPDLHSELNLSSLELGDSALYFCASSGTGGVGLEQYFGPGTRLTVT.

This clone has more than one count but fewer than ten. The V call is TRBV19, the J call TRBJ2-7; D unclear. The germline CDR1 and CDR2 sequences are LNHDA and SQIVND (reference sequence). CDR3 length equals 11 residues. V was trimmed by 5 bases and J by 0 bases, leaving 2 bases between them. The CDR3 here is CASSDSYEQYF. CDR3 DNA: TGTGCCAGTAGTGACTCCTACGAGCAGTACTTC.

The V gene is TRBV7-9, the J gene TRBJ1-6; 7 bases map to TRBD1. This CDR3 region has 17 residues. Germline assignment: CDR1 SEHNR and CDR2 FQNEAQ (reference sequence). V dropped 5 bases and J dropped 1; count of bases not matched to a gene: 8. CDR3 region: CASSQDRHLSYNSPLHF. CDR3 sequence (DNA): TGTGCCAGCAGCCAGGACAGGCATTTATCCTATAATTCACCCCTCCACTTT.

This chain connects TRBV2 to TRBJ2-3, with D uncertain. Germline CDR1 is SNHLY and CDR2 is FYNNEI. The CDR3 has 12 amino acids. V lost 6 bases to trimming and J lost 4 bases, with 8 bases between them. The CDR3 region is CASRVGSDTQYF. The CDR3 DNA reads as TGTGCCAGCAGAGTAGGGTCAGATACGCAGTATTTT.

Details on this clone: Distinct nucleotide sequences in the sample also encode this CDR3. The CDR3 DNA reads as TGTGCCAGCAGTCCGGGACTACAAGAGACCCAGTACTTC. Its translation is CASSPGLQETQYF. The gene calls are TRBV7-3 and TRBJ2-5, with TRBD2 identical over 7 bases. Germline assignment: CDR1 SGHTA and CDR2 FQGTGA. CDR3 length equals 13 residues. The trim removed 6 bases at V and 2 bases at J, leaving 3 bases unmatched.

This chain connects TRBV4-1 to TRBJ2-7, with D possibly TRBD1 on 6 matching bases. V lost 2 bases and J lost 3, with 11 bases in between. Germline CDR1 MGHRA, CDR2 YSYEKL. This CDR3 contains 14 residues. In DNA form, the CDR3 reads TGCGCCAGCAGCCAACCGGGACAAGACTACGAGCAGTACTTC. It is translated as CASSQPGQDYEQYF.

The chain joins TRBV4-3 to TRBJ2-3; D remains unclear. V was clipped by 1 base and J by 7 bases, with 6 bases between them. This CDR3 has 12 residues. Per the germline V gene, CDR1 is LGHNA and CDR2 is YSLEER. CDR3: CASSQGYNTQYF. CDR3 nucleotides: TGCGCCAGCAGCCAAGGTTACAATACGCAGTATTTT.

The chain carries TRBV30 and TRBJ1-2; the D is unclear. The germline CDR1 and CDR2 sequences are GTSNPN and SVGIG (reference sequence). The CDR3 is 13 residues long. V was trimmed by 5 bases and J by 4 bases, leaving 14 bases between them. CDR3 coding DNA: TGTGCCTGGGGGAGGCTAGAAGGCTATGGCTACACCTTC. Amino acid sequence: CAWGRLEGYGYTF.

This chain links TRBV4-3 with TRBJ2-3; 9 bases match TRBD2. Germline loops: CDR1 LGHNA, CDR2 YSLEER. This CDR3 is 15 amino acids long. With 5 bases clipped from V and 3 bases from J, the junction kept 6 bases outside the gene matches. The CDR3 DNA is TGCGCCAGCAGCATTCGCGGGAGGGAAACAGATACGCAGTATTTT. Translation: CASSIRGRETDTQYF.

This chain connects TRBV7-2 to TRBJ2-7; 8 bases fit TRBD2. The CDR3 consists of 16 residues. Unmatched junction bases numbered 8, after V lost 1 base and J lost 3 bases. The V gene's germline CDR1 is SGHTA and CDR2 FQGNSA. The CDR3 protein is CASSLVYGGGSYEQYF. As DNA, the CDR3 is TGTGCCAGCAGCTTAGTTTATGGCGGGGGGAGCTACGAGCAGTACTTC.

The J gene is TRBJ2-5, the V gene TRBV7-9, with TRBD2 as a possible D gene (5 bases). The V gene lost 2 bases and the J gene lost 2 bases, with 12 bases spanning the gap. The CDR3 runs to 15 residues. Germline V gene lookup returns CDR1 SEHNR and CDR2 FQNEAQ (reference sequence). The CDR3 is CASSLLGAEQETQYF. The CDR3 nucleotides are TGTGCCAGCAGCTTATTAGGAGCGGAGCAAGAGACCCAGTACTTC.

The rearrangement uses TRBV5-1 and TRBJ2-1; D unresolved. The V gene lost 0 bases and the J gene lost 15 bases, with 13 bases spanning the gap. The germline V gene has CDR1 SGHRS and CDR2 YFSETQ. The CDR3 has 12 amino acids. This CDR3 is CASSLDGPASFF. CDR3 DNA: TGCGCCAGCAGCTTGGACGGGCCGGCGTCGTTCTTC.

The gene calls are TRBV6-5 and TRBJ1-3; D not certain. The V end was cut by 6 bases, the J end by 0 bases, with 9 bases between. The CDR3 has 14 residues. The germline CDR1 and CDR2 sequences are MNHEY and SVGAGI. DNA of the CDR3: TGTGCCAGCAGAGCTACGGGCTCTGGAAACACCATATATTTT. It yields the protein CASRATGSGNTIYF.

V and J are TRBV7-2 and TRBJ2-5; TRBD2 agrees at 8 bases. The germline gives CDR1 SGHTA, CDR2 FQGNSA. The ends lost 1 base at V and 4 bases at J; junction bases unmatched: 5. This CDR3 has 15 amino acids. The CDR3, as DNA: TGTGCCAGCAGCTTAGACGGGGGGGCTTCAGAGACCCAGTACTTC. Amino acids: CASSLDGGASETQYF.

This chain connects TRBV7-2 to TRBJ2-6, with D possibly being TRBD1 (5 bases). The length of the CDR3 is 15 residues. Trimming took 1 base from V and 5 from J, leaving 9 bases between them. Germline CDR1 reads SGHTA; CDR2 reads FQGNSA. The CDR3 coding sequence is TGTGCCAGCAGCTTAGGGGGCAGTTGGGCCAACGTCCTGACTTTC. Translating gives CASSLGGSWANVLTF.

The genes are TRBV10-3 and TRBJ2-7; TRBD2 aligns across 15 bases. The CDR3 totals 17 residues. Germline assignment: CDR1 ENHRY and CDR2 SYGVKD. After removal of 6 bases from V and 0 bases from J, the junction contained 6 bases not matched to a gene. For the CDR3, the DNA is TGTGCCATCAGCCCCGGACTAGCGGGAGGGAGCTCCTACGAGCAGTACTTC. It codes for CAISPGLAGGSSYEQYF.

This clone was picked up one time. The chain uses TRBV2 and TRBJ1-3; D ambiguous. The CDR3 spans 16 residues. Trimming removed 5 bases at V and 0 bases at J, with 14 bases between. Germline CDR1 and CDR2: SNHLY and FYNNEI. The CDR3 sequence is CASSLDGSRSGNTIYF. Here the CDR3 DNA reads TGTGCCAGCAGTCTCGACGGTTCCCGCTCTGGAAACACCATATATTTT.

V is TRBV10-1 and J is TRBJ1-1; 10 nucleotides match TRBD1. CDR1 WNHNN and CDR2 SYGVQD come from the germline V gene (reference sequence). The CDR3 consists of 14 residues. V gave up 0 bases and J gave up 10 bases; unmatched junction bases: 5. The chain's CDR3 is CASSESRQGARAFF. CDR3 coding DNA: TGCGCCAGCAGTGAGTCCAGACAGGGGGCTCGAGCTTTCTTT.